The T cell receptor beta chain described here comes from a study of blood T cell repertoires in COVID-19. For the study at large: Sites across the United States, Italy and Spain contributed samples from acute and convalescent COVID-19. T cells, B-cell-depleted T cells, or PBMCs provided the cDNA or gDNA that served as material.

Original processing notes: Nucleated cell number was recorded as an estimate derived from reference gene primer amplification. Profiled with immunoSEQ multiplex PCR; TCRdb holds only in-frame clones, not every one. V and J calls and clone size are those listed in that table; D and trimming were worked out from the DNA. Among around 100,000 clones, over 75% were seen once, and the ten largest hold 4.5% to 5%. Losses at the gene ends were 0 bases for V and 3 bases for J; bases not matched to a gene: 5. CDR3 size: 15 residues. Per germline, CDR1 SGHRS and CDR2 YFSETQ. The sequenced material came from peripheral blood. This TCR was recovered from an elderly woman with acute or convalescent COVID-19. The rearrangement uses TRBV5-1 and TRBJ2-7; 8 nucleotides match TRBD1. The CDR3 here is CASSLGGQVGYEQYF. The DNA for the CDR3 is TGCGCCAGCAGCTTGGGGGGACAGGTGGGCTACGAGCAGTACTTC.